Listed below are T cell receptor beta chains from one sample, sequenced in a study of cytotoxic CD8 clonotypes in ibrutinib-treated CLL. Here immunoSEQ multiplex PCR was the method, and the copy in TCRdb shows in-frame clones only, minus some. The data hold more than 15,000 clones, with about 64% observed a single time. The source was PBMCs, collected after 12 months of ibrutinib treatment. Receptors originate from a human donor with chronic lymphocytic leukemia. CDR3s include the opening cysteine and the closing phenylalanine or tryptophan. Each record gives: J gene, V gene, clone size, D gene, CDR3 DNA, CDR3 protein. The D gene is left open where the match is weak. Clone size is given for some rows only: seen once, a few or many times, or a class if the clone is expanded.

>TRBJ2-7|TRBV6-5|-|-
TGTGCCAGCAGTTCGGCTAGCTACGAGCAGTACTTC
CASSSASYEQYF
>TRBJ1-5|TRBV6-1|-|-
TGTGCCAGCAGTGAAGGGGAGTCAATAGATCAGCCCCAGCATTTT
CASSEGESIDQPQHF
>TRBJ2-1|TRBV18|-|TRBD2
TGTGCCAGCTCATCCAATCAGGGAGGGGAGCAGTTCTTC
CASSSNQGGEQFF
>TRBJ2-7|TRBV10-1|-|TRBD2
TGCGCCACCTCCATGCAAGCGGGAGCGCAGCAGTACTTC
CATSMQAGAQQYF
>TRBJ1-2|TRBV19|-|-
TGTGCCAGTACCTCGACGGTTCGGGATGGCTACACCTTC
CASTSTVRDGYTF
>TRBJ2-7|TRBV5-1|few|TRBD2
TGCGCCAGCGGGACTAGCGGCTACGAGCAGTACTTC
CASGTSGYEQYF
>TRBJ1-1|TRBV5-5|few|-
TGTGCCAGCAGCTGGGGACAGAACACTGAAGCTTTCTTT
CASSWGQNTEAFF
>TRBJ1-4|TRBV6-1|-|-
TGTGCCAGCAGCGGATCTTATGAAAAACTGTTTTTT
CASSGSYEKLFF
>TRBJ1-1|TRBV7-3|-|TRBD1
TGTGCCAGCAGCTTATCCGGACAGGCGGGCACTGAAGCTTTCTTT
CASSLSGQAGTEAFF
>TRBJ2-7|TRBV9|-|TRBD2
TGTGCCAGCAGCGTAACCGGGACTAGCGAGGAGCGGGACGAGCAGTACTTC
CASSVTGTSEERDEQYF
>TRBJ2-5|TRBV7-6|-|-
TGTGCCAGCAGCTCAGGTCAAGCAGAGACCCAGTACTTC
CASSSGQAETQYF
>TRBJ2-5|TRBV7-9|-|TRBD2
TGTGCCAGCAGCTTACCCGGGACTAAAGAGACCCAGTACTTC
CASSLPGTKETQYF
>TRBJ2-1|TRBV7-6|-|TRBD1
TGTGCCAGCAGCTTTCCAGGGGGCCGGTCCTACAATGAGCAGTTCTTC
CASSFPGGRSYNEQFF
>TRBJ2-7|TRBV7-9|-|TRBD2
TGTGCCACCCACCGGGGGGGGGAACGCTCCTACGAGCAGTACTTC
CATHRGGERSYEQYF
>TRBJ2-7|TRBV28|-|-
TGTGCCAGCAGGAGAACAGGGTTTAGGGGCGAGCAGTACTTC
CASRRTGFRGEQYF
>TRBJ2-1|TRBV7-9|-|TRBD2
TGTGCCAGCAGCTTAGTGCGGGAGCTCAATGAGCAGTTCTTC
CASSLVRELNEQFF
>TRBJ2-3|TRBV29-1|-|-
TGCAGCGTGACCCCCAGGGTCTCAAGGAGCACAGATACGCAGTATTTT
CSVTPRVSRSTDTQYF
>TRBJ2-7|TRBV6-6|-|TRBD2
TGTGCCAGCAGTAACCTAGCGGTCCCCTCCTACGAGCAGTACTTC
CASSNLAVPSYEQYF
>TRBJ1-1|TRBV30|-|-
TGTGCCTGGAGTCCGACTCCAGGGCACACTGAAGCTTTCTTT
CAWSPTPGHTEAFF
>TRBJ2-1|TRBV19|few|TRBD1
TGTGCCAGTAGTATAACGGGACAGGGGGTTTATGAGCAGTTCTTC
CASSITGQGVYEQFF
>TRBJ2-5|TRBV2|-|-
TGTGCCAGCAGCCGGGACCCGAGGGGTGGAGAGACCCAGTACTTC
CASSRDPRGGETQYF
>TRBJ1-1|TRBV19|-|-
TGTGCCAGTAGTATCCTCTTCAACCCCGCTGAAGCTTTCTTT
CASSILFNPAEAFF
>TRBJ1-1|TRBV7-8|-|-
TGTGCCAGCAATTCTCCCGCCGGGAGGGCGAACACTGAAGCTTTCTTT
CASNSPAGRANTEAFF
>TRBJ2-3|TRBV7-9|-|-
TGTGCCAGCAGCCCCGTTGGGACGGGGGATACGCAGTATTTT
CASSPVGTGDTQYF
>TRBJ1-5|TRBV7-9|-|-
TGTGCCAGCAGCCCCGGGACATCTAATCAGCCCCAGCATTTT
CASSPGTSNQPQHF
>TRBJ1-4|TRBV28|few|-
TGTGCCAGCAGTCCCCCCGGGTCAACTAATGAAAAACTGTTTTTT
CASSPPGSTNEKLFF